This T cell receptor (beta chain) was identified in a study of TIL therapy for anti-PD-1-resistant metastatic lung cancer. At the level of the study: Tumor harvest preceded PD-1/PD-L1 blockade, followed by nivolumab treatment. Half of patients were current or former smokers. Tumors carried a median about 1.5 non-synonymous mutations per megabase.

Specified time point: pre-treatment sample, taken before nivolumab and TIL therapy. This CDR3 is built from 11 residues. Trimming removed 6 bases from V and 5 bases from J, with 8 bases in between. The germline CDR1 and CDR2 sequences are MDHEN and SYDVKM. The libraries were made with immunoSEQ v3. Sequenced by immunoSEQ multiplex PCR; TCRdb stores in-frame clones only, minus some. The sample contains about 59,000 clones, about 81% of which appear only once. The chain has TRBV28 and TRBJ2-7; no firm D call. The material sequenced was blood, taken at baseline. The source is a person between 30 and 80 years old with non-small cell lung cancer. CDR3 nucleotide sequence: TGTGCCAGCAGCCTGTGGGACGAGCAGTACTTC. Its protein is CASSLWDEQYF.